A single sample gave rise to the 5 T cell receptor beta chains below, sequenced in a study of blood T cells in healthy people across ages. A second roughly 6 to 11 cycle PCR used barcoded and J-beta primers. Each CDR3 protein gets one entry after TCRdb re-called the 5' RACE reads with MiXCR. Of 790,000 or so distinct CDR3 sequences in the sample, 56% were seen once. Source material: blood. The origin of the receptors is a man aged 35 to 55 in good health.

The V gene is TRBV7-8, the J gene TRBJ2-3; TRBD2 matches 11 bases. Unmatched junction bases numbered 6, after V lost 6 bases and J lost 4 bases. The CDR3 covers 15 residues. From germline, CDR1 is SGHVS and CDR2 FQNEAQ. The CDR3 sequence is CASRDRGLAADTQYF. The CDR3 nucleotides are TGTGCCAGCAGGGACCGGGGACTAGCGGCAGATACGCAGTATTTT.

The chain has TRBV7-8 and TRBJ2-1; weak D call: TRBD1 (5 bases). There are 13 residues in the CDR3. The germline V gene encodes CDR1 SGHVS and CDR2 FQNEAQ. V was clipped by 1 base and J by 10 bases, with 11 bases between them. This CDR3 reads CASSLGGGFEQFF. The CDR3 DNA follows: TGTGCCAGCAGCTTAGGGGGCGGCTTCGAGCAGTTCTTC.

The CDR3, as DNA: TGTGCCAGCAGTCCACCCGGCTTAGACGGCTACGAGCAGTACTTC. As protein: CASSPPGLDGYEQYF. The chain joins TRBV6-6 to TRBJ2-7; D uncertain. Germline CDR1 and CDR2: MNHNY and SVGAGI (reference sequence). There are 15 residues in the CDR3. Trimming removed 5 bases from V and 3 bases from J, with 17 bases in between.

V gene TRBV20-1 combines with J gene TRBJ2-3, with TRBD1 matching 9 bases. Germline V lookup: CDR1 DFQATT, CDR2 SNEGSKA (reference sequence). After removal of 3 bases from V and 4 bases from J, the junction contained 8 bases not matched to a gene. This CDR3 contains 15 residues. Written as DNA, the CDR3 is TGCAGTGCTAGCCCGGGACAGGGAGGTTCAGATACGCAGTATTTT. Amino acids: CSASPGQGGSDTQYF.

This clonotype was observed a few times. This chain joins TRBV14 and TRBJ2-4, with 12 bases identical to TRBD1. CDR1 is SGHDN, CDR2 FVKESK, per germline. The V gene end was trimmed by 4 bases and the J gene end by 6 bases; junction bases not matched to a gene: 7. The CDR3 totals 16 residues. In nucleotides, the CDR3 is TGTGCCAGCAGCCGGAGGGGACAGGGGGCGTTAAACATTCAGTACTTC. Amino acid sequence: CASSRRGQGALNIQYF.